The rows below give T cell receptor beta chains drawn from one sample of a study of T-cell reconstitution after alpha-beta-depleted transplantation in children. Using its own MiXCR run on the PCR reads, TCRdb lists one record per CDR3 protein. Altogether nearly 550,000 distinct CDR3 sequences are present, 18% being singletons, with the ten largest covering more than 2.5%. Specimen: PBMCs from the stem cell graft donor, collected from the stem cell graft. The receptors here all came from a human donor who donated a stem cell graft to a child with acute lymphoblastic leukemia. Each CDR3 is given with its conserved first and last residue. The D gene is left open where the match is weak. Clone size, where shown, is once, few, many, or a class for clones that have expanded.

>TRBJ2-7|-|15|TRBV5-6|few
TGTGCCAGCAGGGGCACGTCCTCGCCGTTCTACGAGCAGTACTTC
CASRGTSSPFYEQYF
>TRBJ2-7|-|15|TRBV7-2|-
TGTGCCAGCAGCTCCCCTTATGGGATCTCCTACGAGCAGTACTTC
CASSSPYGISYEQYF
>TRBJ1-1|TRBD1|16|TRBV4-1|once
TGCGCCAGCAGCCTAGGATGGACAGGATTGAACACTGAAGCTTTCTTT
CASSLGWTGLNTEAFF
>TRBJ1-1|-|13|TRBV12-3/TRBV12-4|-
TGTGCCAGCAGCCGAGAGGTGAACACTGAAGCTTTCTTT
CASSREVNTEAFF
>TRBJ1-2|-|13|TRBV4-1|-
TGTGCCAGCAGCCCGGTGCTCCTCTATGGCTACACCTTC
CASSPVLLYGYTF
>TRBJ2-5|TRBD2|15|TRBV7-9|-
TGTGCCAGCAGGTCCCCCGGACTAGCGGGAGAGACCCAGTACTTC
CASRSPGLAGETQYF
>TRBJ2-7|TRBD2|15|TRBV3-1|-
TGTGCCAGCAGCCGCAGCGGACTAGCGGGAGTCGAGCAGTACTTC
CASSRSGLAGVEQYF
>TRBJ2-5|-|15|TRBV4-2|few
TGTGCCAGCAGCCAAGATCGCGGCAGGATGGAGACCCAGTACTTC
CASSQDRGRMETQYF
>TRBJ2-2|-|15|TRBV5-1|-
TGCGCCAGCATCCAGGGAGCCGCGAACACCGGGGAGCTGTTTTTT
CASIQGAANTGELFF
>TRBJ2-1|-|15|TRBV7-8|few
TGTGCCAGCTTACTAGGGCCTAGCTCGATCGGTGAGCAGTTCTTC
CASLLGPSSIGEQFF
>TRBJ2-7|-|15|TRBV6-5|-
TGTGCCAGCCGGAAAGACCCGGGCTATGACTACGAGCAGTACTTC
CASRKDPGYDYEQYF
>TRBJ2-7|-|11|TRBV20-1|-
TGCAGTGCTATCAACAGGGCCGAGCAGTACTTC
CSAINRAEQYF
>TRBJ2-7|-|13|TRBV5-1|-
TGCGCCAGCAGCTCCCCAGGGGTAGGGGAGCAGTACTTC
CASSSPGVGEQYF
>TRBJ1-2|TRBD1|16|TRBV15|few
TGTGCCACCAGCAGGCCCGGACAGGGCTCTAACTATGGCTACACCTTC
CATSRPGQGSNYGYTF
>TRBJ1-6|TRBD1|13|TRBV5-1|-
TGCGCCAGCAGCCTTCACAGGGGCTCACCCCTCCACTTT
CASSLHRGSPLHF
>TRBJ2-7|-|18|TRBV5-1|many
TGCGCCAGCAGCTTCTACTCTCCTTCTAGCCAACCTACCTACGAGCAGTACTTC
CASSFYSPSSQPTYEQYF
>TRBJ1-6|-|17|TRBV6-1|few
TGTGCCAGCAGTCTCGGTCCTCCGAGCTCCTATAATTCACCCCTCCACTTT
CASSLGPPSSYNSPLHF
>TRBJ1-5|TRBD1|15|TRBV20-1|-
TGCAGTGCTAGAGGGCTGGACAGGAGGGGACAGCCCCAGCATTTT
CSARGLDRRGQPQHF